What follows are 7 T cell receptor beta chains derived from one specimen sequenced in a study of blood T cell repertoires in COVID-19. Repertoires were generated with immunoSEQ multiplex PCR, while TCRdb's copy carries only in-frame clones and drops some. The sample yields more than 300,000 clones, 86% seen once. The sample consisted of peripheral blood. The receptors shown here come from a woman aged 50 to 60 with acute or convalescent COVID-19.

This clone was found a few times. The V and J genes are TRBV5-4 and TRBJ2-2; D perhaps matches TRBD1 (6 bases). Deletions cut 4 bases from V and 0 bases from J, with 7 bases between. This CDR3 has 14 amino acids. The germline V gene encodes CDR1 SGHNT and CDR2 YYREEE (reference sequence). Written as DNA, the CDR3 is TGTGCCAGCAGCGGGGGCTCGAACACCGGGGAGCTGTTTTTT. Translating it yields CASSGGSNTGELFF.

This rearrangement joins TRBV6-5 to TRBJ1-2; 8 bases fit TRBD1. This CDR3 has 12 residues. J lost 8 bases, V lost 7 bases, and 6 bases had no gene match. From germline, CDR1 is MNHEY and CDR2 SVGAGI. CDR3 in DNA: TGTGCCAGCACAAAGACAGGGGTCGGCTACACCTTC. Encoded protein: CASTKTGVGYTF.

The chain links TRBV24-1 to TRBJ2-1; 11 bases are shared with TRBD2. The germline V gene encodes CDR1 KGHDR and CDR2 SFDVKD. The CDR3 extends over 16 amino acids. Trimming took 4 bases from V and 4 from J; bases not matched to a gene: 5. In DNA form, the CDR3 reads TGTGCCACCAGTGACTCCGGACTAGCGGGTTACAATGAGCAGTTCTTC. It codes for CATSDSGLAGYNEQFF.

This clone has just one count. The same CDR3 also results from other DNA sequences found in this sample. This rearrangement joins TRBV18 to TRBJ2-7; 11 bases match TRBD2. The CDR3 is made up of 15 amino acids. V gave up 3 bases and J gave up 3 bases; unmatched junction bases: 4. The germline V gene encodes CDR1 KGHSH and CDR2 LQKENI. The CDR3 sequence: CASSPGGTSGYEQYF. CDR3 DNA: TGTGCCAGCTCACCGGGAGGGACTAGCGGCTACGAGCAGTACTTC. Looking up the rest from reference TRBV18 and TRBJ2-7 gives the full variable domain: NAGVMQNPRHLVRRRGQEARLRCSPMKGHSHVYWYRQLPEEGLKFMVYLQKENIIDESGMPKERFSAEFPKEGPSILRIQQVVRGDSAAYFCASSPGGTSGYEQYFGPGTRLTVT.

The J gene is TRBJ2-3, the V gene TRBV19; TRBD2 aligns across 11 bases. The CDR3 contains 15 residues. V shed 6 bases and J 6 bases; nucleotides not matched to a gene: 8. Germline V gives CDR1 LNHDA, CDR2 SQIVND (reference sequence). CDR3 sequence reads: CASSKLAGESDTQYF. CDR3 nucleotide sequence: TGTGCCAGTAGCAAACTAGCGGGAGAGTCGGATACGCAGTATTTT. The full variable domain, completed using reference TRBV19 and TRBJ2-3, is DGGITQSPKYLFRKEGQNVTLSCEQNLNHDAMYWYRQDPGQGLRLIYYSQIVNDFQKGDIAEGYSVSREKKESFPLTVTSAQKNPTAFYLCASSKLAGESDTQYFGPGTRLTVL.

The chain recombines TRBV28 with TRBJ1-2; 7 positions agree with TRBD1. From germline, CDR1 is MDHEN and CDR2 SYDVKM. The ends lost 6 bases at V and 3 bases at J; junction bases unmatched: 10. CDR3 length equals 15 residues. As DNA, the CDR3 is TGTGCCAGCAGGAGGACAGGTCTGACGGACTATGGCTACACCTTC. Its translation is CASRRTGLTDYGYTF.

The CDR3, as DNA: TGTGCCAGCAGTTACGGCGCAGGGGGATTTTACGAGCAGTACTTC. Residues: CASSYGAGGFYEQYF. The V gene is TRBV6-5, the J gene TRBJ2-7; 7 bases fit TRBD1. Germline values: CDR1 MNHEY, CDR2 SVGAGI. The CDR3 is made up of 15 amino acids. Unmatched junction bases numbered 8, after V lost 2 bases and J lost 4 bases.